This T cell receptor (beta chain) was captured in a study of T cell responses to AZD1222 COVID-19 vaccine. General study results and limits: As reported, nearly half of all spike-specific TCRs target variant regions that are unmutated. Spike-specific TCR breadth and depth went up after people got two AZD1222 doses.

This clone was counted only a few times. No antigen is known for it. CDR3 size: 13 residues. Trimming pared 0 bases from V and 4 bases from J, leaving 7 bases between. Germline lookup yields CDR1 SGDLS and CDR2 YYNGEE. Profiled with immunoSEQ multiplex PCR; TCRdb holds only in-frame clones, not every one. The repertoire includes under 80,000 clones, approximately 88% of them detected once, and 15% to 20% sits in the top ten. Sequenced material: peripheral blood, taken on day 0 of AZD1222 vaccination. The gene calls are TRBV9 and TRBJ1-1; no reliable D call. The clonotype was recovered from an adult in good health. The CDR3 nucleotides are TGTGCCAGCAGCGTAGGGCCGGGCACTGAAGCTTTCTTT. It yields the protein CASSVGPGTEAFF.